This passage covers 16 T cell receptor beta chains from one sample sequenced in a study of T cells after yellow fever vaccination. TCRdb called the 5' RACE reads again in MiXCR, with one record for every CDR3 protein. This table has under 200,000 distinct CDR3 sequences, roughly 9.6% appearing once. This material consisted of CD8+ T cells sorted from PBMCs, taken 15 days after the yellow fever booster vaccination. The receptors stem from a man in his late teens or twenties who received the YFV17D yellow fever vaccine.

V and J are TRBV7-9 and TRBJ2-1; D gene unclear. CDR1 and CDR2 (germline): SEHNR, FQNEAQ (reference sequence). V lost 5 bases to trimming and J lost 9 bases, with 8 bases between them. The CDR3 spans 11 residues. The CDR3 DNA reads as TGTGCCAGCAGCCCGGCCACTGAGCAGTTCTTC. It translates to CASSPATEQFF.

The chain joins TRBV2 to TRBJ1-2; 9 bases are shared with TRBD1. The CDR3 covers 14 residues. Germline V gene sequence: CDR1 SNHLY, CDR2 FYNNEI. V trimming: 3 bases; J trimming: 3 bases; junction bases outside the gene matches: 2. The CDR3 loop is CASSDRTGDYGYTF. DNA of the CDR3: TGTGCCAGCAGTGATAGGACAGGGGACTATGGCTACACCTTC.

This clonotype was counted only a few times. The V gene is TRBV28, the J gene TRBJ2-7; the match to TRBD2 covers 8 bases. The CDR3 totals 14 residues. V shed 6 bases and J 2 bases; nucleotides not matched to a gene: 6. Germline V gene lookup returns CDR1 MDHEN and CDR2 SYDVKM. The CDR3 DNA follows: TGTGCCAGCAGCTCCGTAGCGGGGCCCTACGAGCAGTACGTC. Translation gives CASSSVAGPYEQYV.

This clonotype was observed a handful of times. The rearrangement joins TRBV7-2 to TRBJ1-2; a possible D gene is TRBD1 (6 bases). Germline V lookup: CDR1 SGHTA, CDR2 FQGNSA. There are 15 residues in the CDR3. Trimming pared 1 base from V and 4 bases from J, leaving 13 bases between. The CDR3 DNA follows: TGTGCCAGCAGCTTAGAGACCAGGGGAGGCTATGGCTACACCTTC. This gives the protein CASSLETRGGYGYTF.

The chain links TRBV7-9 to TRBJ2-3; 9 bases are a match to TRBD1. Germline CDR1 SEHNR, CDR2 FQNEAQ (reference sequence). V lost 4 bases, J lost 6 bases, and 11 bases stayed unmatched. The CDR3 loop spans 16 amino acids. The CDR3: CASSSPPGQGGDTQYF. CDR3 sequence (DNA): TGTGCCAGCAGCTCCCCCCCGGGACAGGGAGGGGATACGCAGTATTTT.

Many counts were recorded for this clonotype. V gene TRBV4-1 combines with J gene TRBJ1-2; 9 bases agree with TRBD1. This CDR3 region has 14 residues. V gave up 4 bases and J gave up 4 bases; unmatched junction bases: 4. CDR1 MGHRA and CDR2 YSYEKL come from the germline V gene. This CDR3 is CASSPGQGTYGYTF. In nucleotides, the CDR3 is TGCGCCAGCAGCCCGGGACAGGGAACCTATGGCTACACCTTC.

The table lists this clonotype with a few counts. The CDR3 region has the DNA TGTGCCAGCAGTCCCGGGGTGGACGAGCAGTACGTC. It translates to CASSPGVDEQYV. V and J are TRBV6-6 and TRBJ2-7, with D possibly being TRBD2 (5 bases). CDR3 size: 12 residues. Trimming cost V 5 bases and J 5 bases, with 10 bases left between them. The germline V gene has CDR1 MNHNY and CDR2 SVGAGI (reference sequence).

A few counts support this clonotype. The V call is TRBV6-5, the J call TRBJ2-7; D uncertain. V was clipped by 6 bases and J by 6 bases, with 9 bases between them. This CDR3 is built from 11 residues. The V gene's germline CDR1 is MNHEY and CDR2 SVGAGI. In nucleotides, the CDR3 is TGTGCCAGCAGCTACCTATCCGAGCAGTACTTC. Translating it yields CASSYLSEQYF.

This clonotype was counted many times. V and J are TRBV6-5 and TRBJ1-6; TRBD1 might be the D (5 bases). The germline V gene encodes CDR1 MNHEY and CDR2 SVGAGI. V dropped 3 bases and J dropped 10 bases, with 13 bases sitting between them. This CDR3 has 14 amino acids. CDR3 sequence: CASSYYNRGSPLHF. The CDR3 DNA reads as TGTGCCAGCAGTTATTACAACCGGGGGTCACCCCTCCACTTT.

This clonotype occurred once. A read error is possible here, since a much larger clone lies one base away. The CDR3 loop is CSGCLKGGAARLNTEAFF. In nucleotides, the CDR3 is TGCAGCGGTTGTTTGAAAGGGGGGGCGGCGAGATTGAACACTGAAGCTTTCTTT. The rearrangement uses TRBV29-1 and TRBJ1-1; the D gene is possibly TRBD1 (6 bases). Trimming shortened V by 7 bases and J by 0 bases, and 27 bases separated the two germline ends. CDR1 is SQVTM and CDR2 is ANQGSEA in the germline V gene. CDR3 length equals 18 residues.

This clonotype was detected a few times. The CDR3 coding sequence is TGCGCCAGCAGCCTCGTCGGCGGGGGGGCCGAAGATACGCAGTATTTT. This sequence encodes CASSLVGGGAEDTQYF. The chain uses TRBV5-1 and TRBJ2-3; 9 positions agree with TRBD2. The CDR3 covers 16 residues. Germline CDR1 reads SGHRS; CDR2 reads YFSETQ. Trimming at V came to 4 bases and at J to 5 bases, leaving 11 bases not matched to a gene.

The table lists this clonotype with a few counts. This sequence joins TRBV6-1 and TRBJ2-3; 8 bases agree with TRBD1. V shed 6 bases, J shed 1 base, and the junction held 0 bases outside the gene matches. The germline CDR1 and CDR2 sequences are MNHNS and SASEGT. The CDR3 totals 13 residues. The CDR3 sequence is CASRDRGTDTQYF. CDR3 sequence (DNA): TGTGCCAGCAGGGACAGGGGCACAGATACGCAGTATTTT.

This clonotype was detected a few times. This chain joins TRBV27 and TRBJ2-1; the D gene could be TRBD1 or TRBD2 (5 bases each). This CDR3 region has 15 residues. CDR1 is MNHEY, CDR2 SMNVEV, per germline (reference sequence). Deletions cut 7 bases from V and 2 bases from J, with 15 bases between. CDR3 in amino acids: CASTPGLAAYNEQFF. CDR3 bases: TGTGCCAGCACCCCGGGGCTAGCCGCCTACAATGAGCAGTTCTTC.

In its sample, this clonotype was seen many times. V and J are TRBV5-5 and TRBJ1-5; D remains ambiguous. This CDR3 is built from 14 residues. Trimming left V 2 bases short and J 0 bases short, with 6 bases between. Germline V gives CDR1 SGHKS, CDR2 YYEKEE (reference sequence). The CDR3 region is CASSFFDSNQPQHF. The CDR3 DNA reads as TGTGCCAGCAGCTTTTTCGATAGCAATCAGCCCCAGCATTTT.

This clonotype was counted between two and nine times. The gene calls are TRBV4-3 and TRBJ2-6; a possible D gene is TRBD1 (6 bases). The V gene lost 0 bases and the J gene lost 2 bases, with 8 bases spanning the gap. The CDR3 has 16 residues. Germline values: CDR1 LGHNA, CDR2 YSLEER. CDR3 coding DNA: TGCGCCAGCAGCCAAGATCCAGGGGCTGGGGCCAACGTCCTGACTTTC. This sequence encodes CASSQDPGAGANVLTF.

This clonotype has a handful of counts. CDR3 nucleotides: TGCAGTGCTAGGACAGGGCTTGGAAACACCATATATTTT. It encodes CSARTGLGNTIYF. The chain combines TRBV20-1 with TRBJ1-3, with 7 nucleotides matching TRBD1. Germline V lookup: CDR1 DFQATT, CDR2 SNEGSKA (reference sequence). V was pared by 3 bases and J by 3 bases, with 2 bases of the junction left unmatched. This CDR3 contains 13 residues.